This TCR beta chain was sequenced for a study of T cells after yellow fever vaccination (dated 2019 in TCRdb). For context, the study as a whole: Libraries from fractions with low cell numbers were prepared with the SMART-Seq v4 Ultra Low Input RNA kit. To track T-cell clones before and after primary and booster YFV17D yellow fever vaccination, bulk TCR alpha and beta repertoires were sequenced longitudinally. Two healthy male donors, one aged 18 to 30 and one aged 30 to 40 years, were included in the cohort. Blood samples were taken at several timepoints before and after primary and secondary immunization, and bulk PBMC replicates and cell subsets were isolated.

Results the study describes overall, beyond this receptor: FACS-sorted repertoires could contain abundant contaminating clonotypes from the bulk population, so computational filtering was required. Compared with the primary T-cell response, the secondary T-cell response was weaker but faster, peaking on day 5 rather than day 15. After the booster, most clones that had expanded after primary vaccination were detected again (about 97% of CD4 and around nine tenths of CD8), suggesting broad maintenance of memory. A small share of clonotypes was detected in both CD4 and CD8 compartments, with the overlap likely arising from convergent recombination. Only a couple of donors were included in the study, so the extent to which the findings can be generalized is limited.

Instrument used: Illumina NovaSeq 6000. TCR cDNA was synthesized by 5'RACE template switching, through which a universal primer site and unique molecular identifiers were introduced. Priming for cDNA synthesis came from both the TCR alpha and TCR beta constant segments. Two PCR steps were used to amplify libraries, with sample barcodes and sequencing adapters being added in the second step. Sequencing of libraries was performed on Illumina HiSeq 2500 (2x100 bp) or NovaSeq (2x150 bp). The study's processing was this. Reads were demultiplexed and collapsed into UMI consensus sequences with MIGEC, and V(D)J alignment was performed with MiXCR. Vaccine-responding clonotypes were defined with edgeR using replicate PBMC samples, requiring FDR below 0.01 and a log2 fold change above 5 up to day 15. CD4 or CD8 identity was assigned to each bulk clonotype according to whether the clonotype was present at higher abundance in the sequenced CD4 repertoire or the sequenced CD8 repertoire. The raw public reads went through TCRdb reprocessing: fastp at Q25, MiXCR clone calling, in-frame beta chains kept. Rows matching on CDR3 protein sequence are summarized as one entry with the most common DNA and genes. What appears here as the V and J calls and clone size reflects TCRdb's work, not the paper's. Here the sample has fewer than 450,000 distinct CDR3 sequences; 3% to 4.5% occur a single time. The top ten hold around 24% of the sample.

The treatment or condition label of this sample denotes: live attenuated yellow fever vaccine strain. Two biological replicates of bulk PBMCs were collected at each blood-draw timepoint. A standard Ficoll-Paque protocol was used to isolate PBMCs from peripheral blood. RNA was extracted with TriZol from bulk PBMCs, CD4 and CD8 fractions, and dextramer-positive and dextramer-negative fractions. From its cysteine to its phenylalanine, the CDR3 spans 15 amino acids. Only the CDR3 DNA is retained, 45 bases long and in frame from the first base. V is pruned by 4 bases and J by 2 bases, leaving 6 bases of the junction without a gene match. CDR1 and CDR2 are read off the germline V gene as SGHDT and YYEEEE. This clonotype has just a few counts. The antigen it recognizes is unknown. Per-nucleotide qualities are absent, and no much larger clonotype sits a single base away.

The sequence was collected from a man aged 18 to 29 who received the YFV17D yellow fever vaccine. The source was PBMCs, collected 5 days after the yellow fever booster vaccination. The chain joins TRBV5-6 to TRBJ1-5; 7 central nucleotides agree with TRBD1. In nucleotides, the sequence is TGTGCCAGCAGCCCAGGGGGGGCCGGCAATCAGCCCCAGCATTTT. Its amino acids are CASSPGGAGNQPQHF.